The T cell receptor beta chain described here comes from a study of spatial heterogeneity in lung cancer (dated by TCRdb to between 2019 and 2020). With regard to the full study: More beta-chain than alpha-chain transcripts were consistently detected, likely reflecting higher beta-chain transcript abundance. In the raw uncorrected reads, each unique combination of TCR and UMI appeared on average more than ten times. In non-small cell lung cancer, the study made a quantitative comparison of TCR alpha and beta repertoires among multiple tumor regions, matched nontumor lung and blood. The study linked features of the TCR repertoire to counts of nonsynonymous mutations, which were determined by whole-exome sequencing of tumor tissue. Both alpha and beta chains were TCR-sequenced in samples taken at surgery, namely 220 tumor regions, 64 matched nontumor lung samples and about 58 PBMC samples.

Library prep was done by 5' RACE. The sequencer was a NextSeq 500. To allow correction of PCR and sequencing errors, the TCR library protocol tagged every TCR cDNA molecule with a unique molecular identifier. Per the original workflow: TCR identification, UMI-based error correction and CDR3 extraction were all carried out with Decombinator tools. TCRs above a frequency of 2 per 1,000, corresponding to the top 1% of the tumor frequency distribution, were defined as expanded. Each repertoire was subsampled 100 times to 5,000 TCRs, after which Renyi diversity was computed with the R vegan package. To build CDR3 similarity networks, amino acid triplet string-kernel similarity was used, and CDR3s were connected when their pairwise similarity was above 0.82. TCRdb cleaned the public reads at Q25 with fastp, built clones with MiXCR and kept in-frame beta chains. Rows are combined by CDR3 protein, so each entry shows the most common genes and DNA. What appears here as the V and J calls and clone size reflects TCRdb's work, not the paper's. The sample table records 75,000 or so distinct CDR3 sequences; 8% of these occur just once. 6.8% of the sample is held by the ten biggest clonotypes.

V has 2 bases trimmed and J has 3 bases trimmed; junction bases matching no gene number 7. Including cysteine and phenylalanine, the CDR3 has 16 amino acids. Only the CDR3 portion is preserved as DNA: 48 bases, with reading frame beginning at the first base. The CDR1 and CDR2 encoded by the germline V gene (reference sequence) are LGHDT and YNNKEL. Remarks on this clonotype: The antigen it recognizes is unknown. Qualities for individual bases were not recorded, and no much larger clone is one base off.

Broader findings and caveats from the paper: Additional single-cell paired TCR alpha and beta sequencing was considered necessary to confirm, at a functional level, the hypothesis that regional TCRs recognize regional mutations. Ubiquitous expanded tumor TCRs were detected in blood more often at tumor resection than at routine follow-up.

Per the publication, the time point label means: sample taken at primary tumor resection. Samples were obtained from 70 to 85 patients with early-stage, untreated non-small cell lung cancer from the lung TRACERx cohort. TCR sequencing used whole RNA extracted from tumor and nontumor lung tissue, or from cryopreserved PBMC samples, without cell sorting. Only patients with enough RNA available from two or more tumor regions were chosen for TCR sequencing. The sequence came from a male donor with early-stage non-small cell lung cancer. The sequences come from PBMCs, collected at surgery. In this chain, TRBV3-1 is recombined with TRBJ2-1, and TRBD2 matches 7 of the central bases. CDR3 reads: CASSQRPSGVYNEQFF. The DNA reads TGTGCCAGCAGCCAACGCCCCAGCGGGGTCTACAATGAGCAGTTCTTC.